Following are 9 T cell receptor beta chains from one sample sequenced in a study of cytomegalovirus exposure and HLA in healthy donors. Libraries were prepared by immunoSEQ multiplex PCR; TCRdb keeps only in-frame clonotypes and omits some of them. The table has about 160,000 clones, about nine tenths seen once. Sequencing was carried out using PBMCs. The receptors here all came from a woman aged 30 to 39 in good health and CMV-seronegative.

The rearrangement links TRBV4-1 to TRBJ2-4; D is unclear. This CDR3 has 14 amino acids. Germline CDR1 reads MGHRA; CDR2 reads YSYEKL. V lost 0 bases to trimming and J lost 2 bases, with 5 bases between them. DNA of the CDR3: TGCGCCAGCAGCCAAGAACCTACCAAAAACATTCAGTACTTC. It is translated as CASSQEPTKNIQYF.

V usage is TRBV27 and J usage is TRBJ1-4; the D gene is possibly TRBD1 (6 bases). Trimming removed 6 bases at V and 0 bases at J, with 14 bases between. CDR1 is MNHEY and CDR2 is SMNVEV in the germline V gene (reference sequence). The CDR3 has 16 residues. The CDR3 spells CASRIQGRATNEKLFF. The CDR3 DNA is TGTGCCAGCAGGATACAGGGAAGGGCAACTAATGAAAAACTGTTTTTT.

This rearrangement joins TRBV4-3 to TRBJ1-4; tentatively, D is TRBD1 (5 bases). Trimming removed 1 base at V and 3 bases at J, with 9 bases between. The V gene's germline CDR1 is LGHNA and CDR2 YSLEER. This CDR3 has 15 residues. The CDR3 loop is CASSQGSGSNEKLFF. The CDR3 nucleotides are TGCGCCAGCAGCCAAGGTTCAGGGTCTAATGAAAAACTGTTTTTT.

This chain links TRBV12-5 with TRBJ1-4; no clear D. This CDR3 has 14 amino acids. CDR1 LGHNT and CDR2 FRNRAP come from the germline V gene. V was cut by 5 bases and J by 2 bases, with 9 bases left in between. For the CDR3, the DNA is TGTGCTAGTGGTGAGAAGGTTACTAATGAAAAACTGTTTTTT. Protein product: CASGEKVTNEKLFF.

The J gene is TRBJ2-1, the V gene TRBV9; D is unresolved. Looked up from germline, CDR1 is SGDLS and CDR2 is YYNGEE. The V end lost 4 bases, the J end lost 7 bases, and 9 bases lay between the germline ends. The CDR3 sequence is 12 residues long. The CDR3 loop reads CASSTPRNEQFF. In DNA form, the CDR3 reads TGTGCCAGCAGCACTCCTAGGAATGAGCAGTTCTTC.

The rearrangement uses TRBV6-5 and TRBJ2-1; D remains unclear. The ends were cut back, 0 bases at V and 7 bases at J, with 13 bases in the middle. The length of the CDR3 is 15 residues. Germline CDR1 reads MNHEY; CDR2 reads SVGAGI. CDR3 DNA: TGTGCCAGCAGTTACTCATTAGGGTTCGGGAATGAGCAGTTCTTC. It is translated as CASSYSLGFGNEQFF.

The J gene is TRBJ1-2, the V gene TRBV2; 9 bases fit TRBD1. CDR3 size: 14 residues. The V gene end was trimmed by 3 bases and the J gene end by 5 bases; junction bases not matched to a gene: 4. Germline CDR1 reads SNHLY; CDR2 reads FYNNEI. CDR3 sequence reads: CASSEEGQGYGYTF. The CDR3, as DNA: TGTGCCAGCAGTGAGGAGGGACAGGGTTATGGCTACACCTTC.

The V and J genes are TRBV28 and TRBJ2-7; weak D call: TRBD2 (5 bases). Germline V gene data show CDR1 as MDHEN and CDR2 as SYDVKM. Trimming cost V 8 bases and J 3 bases, with 14 bases left between them. This CDR3 is built from 13 residues. Written as DNA, the CDR3 is TGTGCCAGCGTCTTAGGTGGAGGCTACGAGCAGTACTTC. Translation: CASVLGGGYEQYF.

The chain employs TRBV4-3 and TRBJ2-1, with TRBD2 matching over 12 bases. CDR1 and CDR2 from the germline V gene are LGHNA and YSLEER. Trimming at V came to 0 bases and at J to 15 bases, leaving 15 bases not matched to a gene. CDR3 length equals 17 residues. The CDR3 nucleotides read TGCGCCAGCAGCCAAGATAGGGGACTAGCGGGCCCCCGGTCGTGGTTCTTC. It encodes CASSQDRGLAGPRSWFF.